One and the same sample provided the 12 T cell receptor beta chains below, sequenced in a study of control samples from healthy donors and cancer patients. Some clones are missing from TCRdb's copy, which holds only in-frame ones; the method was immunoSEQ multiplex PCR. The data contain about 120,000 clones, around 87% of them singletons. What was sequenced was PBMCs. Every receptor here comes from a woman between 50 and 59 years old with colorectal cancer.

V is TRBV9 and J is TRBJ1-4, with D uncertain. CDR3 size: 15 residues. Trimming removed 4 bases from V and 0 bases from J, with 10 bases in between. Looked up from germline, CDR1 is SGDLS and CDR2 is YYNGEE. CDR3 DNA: TGTGCCAGCAGCCCACGGACGTCAACTAATGAAAAACTGTTTTTT. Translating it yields CASSPRTSTNEKLFF.

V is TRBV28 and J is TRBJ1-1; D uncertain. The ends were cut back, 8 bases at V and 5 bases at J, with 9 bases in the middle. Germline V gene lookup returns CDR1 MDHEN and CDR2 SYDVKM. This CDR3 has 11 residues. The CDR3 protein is CASGRWTEAFF. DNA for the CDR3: TGTGCCAGCGGACGGTGGACTGAAGCTTTCTTT.

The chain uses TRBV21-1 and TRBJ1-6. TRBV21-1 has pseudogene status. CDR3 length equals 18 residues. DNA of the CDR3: TGTGCCAGCAGCAAAGTGTGGGAGATCCCCGCACATAATTCACCCCTCCACTTT. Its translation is CASSKVWEIPAHNSPLHF.

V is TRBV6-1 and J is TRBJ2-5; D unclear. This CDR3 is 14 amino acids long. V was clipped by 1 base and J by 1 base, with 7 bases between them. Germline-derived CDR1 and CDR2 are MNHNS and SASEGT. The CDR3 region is CASSEDLLQETQYF. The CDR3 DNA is TGTGCCAGCAGTGAAGACCTACTCCAAGAGACCCAGTACTTC.

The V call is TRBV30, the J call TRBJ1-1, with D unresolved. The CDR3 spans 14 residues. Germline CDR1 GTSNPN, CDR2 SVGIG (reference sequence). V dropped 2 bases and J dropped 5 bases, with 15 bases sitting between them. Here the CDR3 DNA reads TGTGCCTGGAGTAACAGCCCGGCTGGGACTGAAGCTTTCTTT. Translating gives CAWSNSPAGTEAFF.

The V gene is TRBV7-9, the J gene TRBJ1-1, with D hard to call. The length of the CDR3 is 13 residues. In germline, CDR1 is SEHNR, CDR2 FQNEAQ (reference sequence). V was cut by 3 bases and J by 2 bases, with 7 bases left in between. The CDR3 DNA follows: TGTGCCAGCAGCTTCTCAATTAACACTGAAGCTTTCTTT. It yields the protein CASSFSINTEAFF.

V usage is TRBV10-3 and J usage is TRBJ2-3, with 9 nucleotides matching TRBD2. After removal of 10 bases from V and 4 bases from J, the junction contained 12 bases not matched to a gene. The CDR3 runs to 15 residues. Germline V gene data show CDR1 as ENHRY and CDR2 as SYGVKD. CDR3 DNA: TGTGCCAGCGTAGCTAGCGGGACATCTGCAGATACGCAGTATTTT. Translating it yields CASVASGTSADTQYF.

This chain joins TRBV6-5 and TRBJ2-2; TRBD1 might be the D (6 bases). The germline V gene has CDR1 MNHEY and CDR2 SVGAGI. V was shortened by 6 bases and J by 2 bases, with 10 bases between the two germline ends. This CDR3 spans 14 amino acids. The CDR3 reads CASRTGTNTGELFF. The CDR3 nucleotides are TGTGCCAGCAGAACCGGGACAAACACCGGGGAGCTGTTTTTT.

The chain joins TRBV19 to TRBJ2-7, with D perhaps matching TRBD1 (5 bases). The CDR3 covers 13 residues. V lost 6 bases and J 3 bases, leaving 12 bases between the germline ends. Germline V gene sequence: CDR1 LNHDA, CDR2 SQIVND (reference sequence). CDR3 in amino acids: CASRRNGHYEQYF. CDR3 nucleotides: TGTGCCAGTAGAAGAAACGGACACTACGAGCAGTACTTC. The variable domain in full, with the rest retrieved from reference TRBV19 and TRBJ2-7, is DGGITQSPKYLFRKEGQNVTLSCEQNLNHDAMYWYRQDPGQGLRLIYYSQIVNDFQKGDIAEGYSVSREKKESFPLTVTSAQKNPTAFYLCASRRNGHYEQYFGPGTRLTVT.

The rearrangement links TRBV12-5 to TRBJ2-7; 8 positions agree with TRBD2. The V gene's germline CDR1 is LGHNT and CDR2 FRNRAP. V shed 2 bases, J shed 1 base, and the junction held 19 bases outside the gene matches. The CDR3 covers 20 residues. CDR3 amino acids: CASGLLLPPSVKRESYEQYF. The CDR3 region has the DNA TGTGCTAGTGGTTTGCTTTTGCCTCCTTCGGTCAAGCGGGAGTCCTACGAGCAGTACTTC.

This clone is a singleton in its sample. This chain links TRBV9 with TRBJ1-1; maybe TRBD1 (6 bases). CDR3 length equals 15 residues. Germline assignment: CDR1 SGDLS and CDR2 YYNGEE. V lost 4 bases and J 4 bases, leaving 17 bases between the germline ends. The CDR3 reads CASSPRQALTTEAFF. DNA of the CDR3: TGTGCCAGCAGCCCACGACAGGCCCTTACCACTGAAGCTTTCTTT.

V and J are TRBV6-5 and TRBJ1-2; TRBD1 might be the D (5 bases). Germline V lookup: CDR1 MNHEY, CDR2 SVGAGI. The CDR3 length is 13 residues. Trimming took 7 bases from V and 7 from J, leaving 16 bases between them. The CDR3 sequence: CASTPAGLGGYTF. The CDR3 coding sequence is TGTGCCAGCACCCCCGCAGGGCTCGGTGGCTACACCTTC.